One and the same sample provided the 4 T cell receptor beta chains below, sequenced in a study of cytomegalovirus exposure and HLA in healthy donors. Profiled with immunoSEQ multiplex PCR; TCRdb holds only in-frame clones, not every one. The table lists under 250,000 clones, about nine tenths of them singletons, with more than 1.5% in the top ten. Sequenced input: PBMCs. These receptors all stem from a woman aged 18-29 years in good health and CMV-seropositive.

This chain links TRBV14 with TRBJ1-2; TRBD1 is a possible D gene (6 bases). The CDR3 is 13 amino acids. V was clipped by 5 bases and J by 8 bases, with 15 bases between them. The V gene's germline CDR1 is SGHDN and CDR2 FVKESK. This CDR3 is CASSGQLTGGYTF. The DNA for the CDR3 is TGTGCCAGCAGCGGACAGCTCACGGGAGGCTACACCTTC.

The chain combines TRBV27 with TRBJ2-7, with D possibly being TRBD2 (6 bases). CDR1 is MNHEY and CDR2 is SMNVEV in the germline V gene (reference sequence). V was cut by 6 bases and J by 0 bases, with 18 bases left in between. The CDR3 has 16 amino acids. CDR3 region: CASRRLAGGNSYEQYF. Written as DNA, the CDR3 is TGTGCCAGCAGAAGGTTGGCTGGCGGGAACTCCTACGAGCAGTACTTC.

The CDR3 protein is CASSFGTGSSYGYTF. The DNA for the CDR3 is TGTGCCAGCAGTTTCGGGACAGGGTCCTCCTATGGCTACACCTTC. The gene calls are TRBV28 and TRBJ1-2; the match to TRBD1 covers 9 bases. Looked up from germline, CDR1 is MDHEN and CDR2 is SYDVKM. J was trimmed by 4 bases and V by 3 bases; bases with no gene match: 6. There are 15 residues in the CDR3.

The rearrangement joins TRBV18 to TRBJ2-1; D possibly corresponds to TRBD2 (6 bases). From germline, CDR1 is KGHSH and CDR2 LQKENI. Trimming removed 9 bases at V and 2 bases at J, with 11 bases between. The CDR3 consists of 13 residues. This CDR3 is CASSGGTYNEQFF. CDR3 bases: TGTGCCAGTTCTGGGGGGACCTACAATGAGCAGTTCTTC.